A single sample is the source of the 8 T cell receptor beta chains below, sequenced in a study of early T cells in non-severe SARS-CoV-2 infection. TCRdb called the 5' RACE reads again in MiXCR, with one record for every CDR3 protein. The sample shows 66,000 or so distinct CDR3 sequences, about a tenth of them seen only once. Sequencing was performed on whole blood. The source is an adult who was a healthcare worker with PCR-confirmed SARS-CoV-2 infection or an uninfected control (not recorded which).

The chain is built from TRBV4-2 and TRBJ1-1; D gene uncertain. Trimming left V 0 bases short and J 5 bases short, with 16 bases between. Germline V gives CDR1 LGHNA, CDR2 YNFKEQ. The CDR3 has 16 amino acids. CDR3 sequence: CASSQEFGQVGTEAFF. CDR3 in DNA: TGTGCCAGCAGCCAAGAATTCGGCCAAGTCGGGACTGAAGCTTTCTTT.

This clonotype was seen at least ten times. The chain uses TRBV7-9 and TRBJ1-3; D remains unclear. With 2 bases removed from V and 0 bases from J, the gap between germline ends came to 8 bases. The CDR3 extends over 15 amino acids. Looked up from germline, CDR1 is SEHNR and CDR2 is FQNEAQ (reference sequence). The CDR3 DNA sequence: TGTGCCAGCAGCTTACGGGGAGACTCTGGAAACACCATATATTTT. Translation: CASSLRGDSGNTIYF. Combining the CDR3 with reference TRBV7-9 and TRBJ1-3 gives the whole variable domain DTGVSQNPRHKITKRGQNVTFRCDPISEHNRLYWYRQTLGQGPEFLTYFQNEAQLEKSRLLSDRFSAERPKGSFSTLEIQRTEQGDSAMYLCASSLRGDSGNTIYFGEGSWLTVV.

In its sample, this clonotype was seen many times. The gene calls are TRBV19 and TRBJ2-6; D gene uncertain. Germline V gives CDR1 LNHDA, CDR2 SQIVND (reference sequence). The CDR3 runs 13 residues. V was trimmed by 7 bases and J by 2 bases, leaving 6 bases between them. The CDR3 spells CASTPAGANVLTF. The CDR3 bases are TGTGCCAGTACCCCGGCTGGGGCCAACGTCCTGACTTTC.

This clonotype has at least ten counts. The J gene is TRBJ1-1, the V gene TRBV11-2; D is perhaps TRBD1 (6 bases). This CDR3 comprises 18 residues. V was clipped by 1 base and J by 5 bases, with 23 bases between them. The V gene's germline CDR1 is SGHAT and CDR2 FQNNGV. The CDR3 nucleotides read TGTGCCAGCAGCTTAGTCCGCCAGGGGCGCCCCCGAAATACTGAAGCTTTCTTT. Translating it yields CASSLVRQGRPRNTEAFF.

The genes are TRBV19 and TRBJ2-7, with D perhaps matching TRBD1 (6 bases). From germline, CDR1 is LNHDA and CDR2 SQIVND (reference sequence). This CDR3 spans 14 amino acids. Deletions cut 5 bases from V and 4 bases from J, with 15 bases between. The CDR3 sequence: CASSVDSRRYEQYF. In nucleotides, the CDR3 is TGTGCCAGTAGTGTGGACAGCCGGCGGTACGAGCAGTACTTC. Filled out from reference TRBV19 and TRBJ2-7, the complete variable domain reads DGGITQSPKYLFRKEGQNVTLSCEQNLNHDAMYWYRQDPGQGLRLIYYSQIVNDFQKGDIAEGYSVSREKKESFPLTVTSAQKNPTAFYLCASSVDSRRYEQYFGPGTRLTVT.

The rearrangement links TRBV9 to TRBJ1-2, with D perhaps TRBD1 (6 bases). This CDR3 comprises 13 residues. V was clipped by 0 bases and J by 4 bases, with 7 bases between them. Germline values: CDR1 SGDLS, CDR2 YYNGEE. The CDR3 DNA is TGTGCCAGCAGCGTAGAGGGGGGCTATGGCTACACCTTC. Protein: CASSVEGGYGYTF.

This clonotype was observed a few times. The rearrangement joins TRBV6-1 to TRBJ1-1; no definite D call. The CDR3 spans 15 residues. The ends were cut back, 4 bases at V and 5 bases at J, with 17 bases in the middle. Germline V gene data show CDR1 as MNHNS and CDR2 as SASEGT. The CDR3 nucleotides read TGTGCCAGCAGTGTAGGCCCGCAAGGAAGGACTGAAGCTTTCTTT. Translating it yields CASSVGPQGRTEAFF.

The rearrangement joins TRBV7-2 to TRBJ2-2, with D perhaps TRBD1 or TRBD2 (5 bases each). V was cut by 1 base and J by 6 bases, with 12 bases left in between. The CDR3 is made up of 15 amino acids. Germline loops: CDR1 SGHTA, CDR2 FQGNSA. This CDR3 is CASSLGGPGAGELFF. CDR3 sequence (DNA): TGTGCCAGCAGCTTAGGGGGACCTGGAGCCGGGGAGCTGTTTTTT.